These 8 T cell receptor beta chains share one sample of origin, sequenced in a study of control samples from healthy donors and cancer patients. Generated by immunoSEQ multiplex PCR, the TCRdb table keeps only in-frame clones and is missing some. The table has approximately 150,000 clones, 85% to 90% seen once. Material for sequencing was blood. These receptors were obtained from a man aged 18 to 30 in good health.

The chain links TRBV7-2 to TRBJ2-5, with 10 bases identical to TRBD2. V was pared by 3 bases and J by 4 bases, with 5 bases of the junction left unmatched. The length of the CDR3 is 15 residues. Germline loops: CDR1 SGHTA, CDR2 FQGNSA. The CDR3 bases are TGTGCCAGCAGCTTGGTGTCTAGCGGGAGAGAGACCCAGTACTTC. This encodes CASSLVSSGRETQYF.

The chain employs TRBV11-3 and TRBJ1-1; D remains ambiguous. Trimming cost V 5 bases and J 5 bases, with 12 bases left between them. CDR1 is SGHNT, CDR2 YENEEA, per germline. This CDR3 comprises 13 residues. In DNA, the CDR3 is TGTGCCAGCAGCAATCTGGGTGGGACTGAAGCTTTCTTT. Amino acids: CASSNLGGTEAFF.

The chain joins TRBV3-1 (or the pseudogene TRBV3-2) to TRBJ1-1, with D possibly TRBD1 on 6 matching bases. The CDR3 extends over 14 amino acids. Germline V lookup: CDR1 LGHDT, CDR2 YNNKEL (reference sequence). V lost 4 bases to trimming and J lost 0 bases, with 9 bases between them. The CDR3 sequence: CASSRDIVNTEAFF. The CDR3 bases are TGTGCCAGCAGCCGGGACATAGTGAACACTGAAGCTTTCTTT.

The CDR3 protein is CASRDGTGNTGELFF. CDR3 DNA: TGTGCCAGCAGGGACGGGACAGGGAACACCGGGGAGCTGTTTTTT. The rearrangement uses TRBV9 and TRBJ2-2, with 8 bases that match TRBD1. The V gene end was trimmed by 5 bases and the J gene end by 1 base; junction bases not matched to a gene: 4. The CDR3 covers 15 residues. Germline values: CDR1 SGDLS, CDR2 YYNGEE.

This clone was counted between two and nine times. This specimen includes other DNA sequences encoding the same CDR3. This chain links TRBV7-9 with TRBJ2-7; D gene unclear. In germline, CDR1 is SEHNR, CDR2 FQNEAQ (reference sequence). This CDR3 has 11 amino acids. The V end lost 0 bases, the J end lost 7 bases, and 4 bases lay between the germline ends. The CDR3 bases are TGTGCCAGCAGCTTAGCGGGGGAGCAGTACTTC. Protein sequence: CASSLAGEQYF.

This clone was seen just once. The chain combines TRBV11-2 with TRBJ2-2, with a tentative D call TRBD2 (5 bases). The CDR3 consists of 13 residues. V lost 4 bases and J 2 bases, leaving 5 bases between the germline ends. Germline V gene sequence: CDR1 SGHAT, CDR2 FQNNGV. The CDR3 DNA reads TGTGCCAGCAGCTGGACTAACACCGGGGAGCTGTTTTTT. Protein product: CASSWTNTGELFF.

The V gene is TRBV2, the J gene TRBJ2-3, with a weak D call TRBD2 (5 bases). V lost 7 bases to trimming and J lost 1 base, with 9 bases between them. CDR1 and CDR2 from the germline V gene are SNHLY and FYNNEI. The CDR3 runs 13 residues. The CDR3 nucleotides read TGTGCCAGCAACCCCGGGGGCACAGATACGCAGTATTTT. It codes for CASNPGGTDTQYF.

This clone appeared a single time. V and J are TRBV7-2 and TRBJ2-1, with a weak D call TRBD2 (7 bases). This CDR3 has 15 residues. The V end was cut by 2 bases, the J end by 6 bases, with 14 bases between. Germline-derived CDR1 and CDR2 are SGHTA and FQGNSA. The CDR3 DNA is TGTGCCAGCAGCTTAAATGGGGGGGCGGTCAATGAGCAGTTCTTC. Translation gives CASSLNGGAVNEQFF.